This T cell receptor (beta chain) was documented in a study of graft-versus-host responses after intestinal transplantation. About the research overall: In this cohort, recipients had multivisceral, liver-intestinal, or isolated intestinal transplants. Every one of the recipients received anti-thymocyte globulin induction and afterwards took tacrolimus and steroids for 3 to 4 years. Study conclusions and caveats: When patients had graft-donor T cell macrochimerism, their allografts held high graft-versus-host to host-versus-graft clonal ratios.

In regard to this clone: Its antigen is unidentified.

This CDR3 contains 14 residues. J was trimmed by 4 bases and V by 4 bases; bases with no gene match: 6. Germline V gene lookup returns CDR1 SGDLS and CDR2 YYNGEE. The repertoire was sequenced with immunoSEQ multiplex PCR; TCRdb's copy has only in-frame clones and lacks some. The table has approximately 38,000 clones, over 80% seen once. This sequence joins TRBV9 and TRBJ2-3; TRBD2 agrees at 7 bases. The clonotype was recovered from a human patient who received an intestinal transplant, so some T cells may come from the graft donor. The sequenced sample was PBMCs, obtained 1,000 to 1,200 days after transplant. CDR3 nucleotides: TGTGCCAGCAGCCCGCGGGGGTATGCAGATACGCAGTATTTT. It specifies CASSPRGYADTQYF.